The 25 T cell receptor beta chains below were found in one sample sequenced in a study of cytomegalovirus exposure and HLA in healthy donors. 13 Jbeta primers and 60 Vbeta primers were used for the PCR. Generated by immunoSEQ multiplex PCR, the TCRdb table keeps only in-frame clones and is missing some. The sample includes about 140,000 clones, 72% of them seen just once. The sample taken for sequencing was PBMCs. All receptors derive from a man aged 35 to 55 in good health and CMV-seronegative.

This clone was detected only a few times. The V gene is TRBV6-5, the J gene TRBJ1-4; D gene uncertain. This CDR3 contains 15 residues. V was clipped by 0 bases and J by 4 bases, with 9 bases between them. Germline V lookup: CDR1 MNHEY, CDR2 SVGAGI. CDR3 sequence reads: CASSYSGGLNEKLFF. The CDR3 bases are TGTGCCAGCAGTTACTCCGGCGGGCTTAATGAAAAACTGTTTTTT.

This clone was picked up a small number of times. This chain joins TRBV9 and TRBJ1-2; 10 nucleotides line up with TRBD1. Germline V lookup: CDR1 SGDLS, CDR2 YYNGEE. The CDR3 consists of 15 residues. The junction had 3 bases not matched to a gene; V was cut back by 0 bases and J by 4 bases. CDR3 DNA: TGTGCCAGCAGCGTAGCCGGGACAGGGGCCTATGGCTACACCTTC. It codes for CASSVAGTGAYGYTF.

Only one count was recorded for this clone. The genes are TRBV5-1 and TRBJ2-7; 10 bases align to TRBD2. This CDR3 is built from 18 residues. V shed 2 bases, J shed 7 bases, and the junction held 18 bases outside the gene matches. Germline CDR1 reads SGHRS; CDR2 reads YFSETQ. The CDR3 region is CASSFYPSGSAREREQYF. In DNA form, the CDR3 reads TGCGCCAGCAGCTTCTATCCTAGCGGGAGCGCTAGAGAACGGGAGCAGTACTTC.

This chain uses TRBV7-2 with TRBJ2-3; 9 bases are shared with TRBD2. The CDR3 contains 16 residues. The germline V gene has CDR1 SGHTA and CDR2 FQGNSA. V was pared by 2 bases and J by 3 bases, with 6 bases of the junction left unmatched. The DNA of the CDR3 is TGTGCCAGCAGCTTACTGCGGGGGGGCTTTACAGATACGCAGTATTTT. This gives the protein CASSLLRGGFTDTQYF.

J is TRBJ2-3 and V is TRBV2; tentative D call: TRBD1 (6 bases). This CDR3 contains 14 residues. Germline-derived CDR1 and CDR2 are SNHLY and FYNNEI. Deletions cut 5 bases from V and 0 bases from J, with 9 bases between. CDR3 region: CASSRDISTDTQYF. In DNA, the CDR3 is TGTGCCAGCAGTAGGGACATTAGCACAGATACGCAGTATTTT.

The chain joins TRBV10-1 to TRBJ2-7; the match to TRBD2 covers 7 bases. V lost 4 bases to trimming and J lost 6 bases; unmatched junction nucleotides: 9. The CDR3 is 14 amino acids. Germline V CDR1 and CDR2: WNHNN, SYGVQD (reference sequence). DNA of the CDR3: TGCGCCAGCAGTGGGGACTACCCTCCCTCCGAGCAGTACTTC. This gives the protein CASSGDYPPSEQYF.

This chain joins TRBV6-4 and TRBJ2-3; TRBD2 matches 10 bases. Germline CDR1 MRHNA, CDR2 SNTAGT. This CDR3 comprises 15 residues. The junction had 5 bases not matched to a gene; V was cut back by 4 bases and J by 4 bases. The CDR3 DNA sequence: TGTGCCAGCAGTGGGATAGCGGGGGGACCAGATACGCAGTATTTT. Amino acids: CASSGIAGGPDTQYF.

The chain has TRBV5-1 and TRBJ2-3; TRBD2 matches 10 bases. Germline CDR1 is SGHRS and CDR2 is YFSETQ. With V trimmed by 1 base and J by 3 bases, 11 bases remained unmatched. This CDR3 spans 18 amino acids. This CDR3 reads CASSLWIQLAGITDTQYF. CDR3 sequence (DNA): TGCGCCAGCAGCTTGTGGATCCAACTAGCGGGGATTACAGATACGCAGTATTTT.

The chain recombines TRBV7-2 with TRBJ2-7; D unresolved. The CDR3 runs to 15 residues. Per germline, CDR1 SGHTA and CDR2 FQGNSA. Deletions cut 1 base from V and 3 bases from J, with 13 bases between. Here the CDR3 reads CASSLGHSLDYEQYF. The DNA for the CDR3 is TGTGCCAGCAGCTTAGGCCACAGTCTCGACTACGAGCAGTACTTC.

DNA of the CDR3: TGTGCCAGCAGCATAGCGATAGGCGGAGATGAGCAGTTCTTC. This gives the protein CASSIAIGGDEQFF. The V call is TRBV27, the J call TRBJ2-1; TRBD2 is a possible D gene (5 bases). Germline values: CDR1 MNHEY, CDR2 SMNVEV (reference sequence). Trimming removed 6 bases at V and 8 bases at J, with 17 bases between. This CDR3 comprises 14 residues.

J is TRBJ2-7 and V is TRBV6-1; 9 nucleotides line up with TRBD2. The J segment lost 6 bases and the V segment lost 2 bases, leaving 8 bases of the junction unmatched. Germline assignment: CDR1 MNHNS and CDR2 SASEGT. The CDR3 is 15 residues long. The CDR3: CASSEQHGTSCEQYF. The CDR3 DNA is TGTGCCAGCAGTGAACAACACGGGACTAGCTGCGAGCAGTACTTC.

J is TRBJ2-5 and V is TRBV16, with 8 positions matching TRBD1. CDR1 and CDR2 from the germline V gene are KGHSY and FQNENV. The ends lost 2 bases at V and 5 bases at J; junction bases unmatched: 10. This CDR3 has 16 residues. The CDR3 DNA follows: TGTGCCAGCAGCCAACCCGGACAGGGCCCAAGGGAGACCCAGTACTTC. Its protein is CASSQPGQGPRETQYF.

V gene TRBV7-7 combines with J gene TRBJ2-5, with D tentatively TRBD2 (6 bases). The V and J ends lost 5 bases and 5 bases respectively, with 15 bases between them. Germline-derived CDR1 and CDR2 are SSHAT and FNYEAQ (reference sequence). The CDR3 runs to 14 residues. The CDR3 DNA follows: TGTGCCAGCAGCCACCTGTCGGGGGTGGAGACCCAGTACTTC. Amino acids: CASSHLSGVETQYF.

The J gene is TRBJ2-1, the V gene TRBV7-9; 10 bases map to TRBD2. Trimming cost V 4 bases and J 0 bases; bases outside gene matches: 3. Germline CDR1 reads SEHNR; CDR2 reads FQNEAQ (reference sequence). This CDR3 is 16 amino acids long. As DNA, the CDR3 is TGTGCCAGCAGCTCCAGGACTAGCGGCTCCTACAATGAGCAGTTCTTC. Amino acid sequence: CASSSRTSGSYNEQFF.

Only one count was recorded for this clone. The chain combines TRBV6-4 with TRBJ1-2; 9 bases line up with TRBD1. Looked up from germline, CDR1 is MRHNA and CDR2 is SNTAGT. Unmatched junction bases numbered 5, after V lost 8 bases and J lost 1 base. The CDR3 runs to 14 residues. CDR3 in amino acids: CASVGQGFNYGYTF. In DNA, the CDR3 is TGTGCCAGCGTGGGACAGGGCTTTAACTATGGCTACACCTTC.

This sequence joins TRBV27 and TRBJ2-2; D gene unclear. This CDR3 contains 14 residues. Germline V lookup: CDR1 MNHEY, CDR2 SMNVEV (reference sequence). The ends were cut back, 0 bases at V and 1 base at J, with 3 bases in the middle. CDR3 sequence: CASSLSGNTGELFF. CDR3 nucleotide sequence: TGTGCCAGCAGTTTATCCGGGAACACCGGGGAGCTGTTTTTT.

The chain carries TRBV29-1 and TRBJ1-2, with D possibly TRBD1 on 5 matching bases. The CDR3 runs to 15 residues. The germline V and J ends were trimmed by 1 base and 3 bases, with 15 bases remaining between them. The germline gives CDR1 SQVTM, CDR2 ANQGSEA. CDR3 nucleotide sequence: TGCAGCGTTGAAGGAGGAGGGGAAGCCTACTATGGCTACACCTTC. Its translation: CSVEGGGEAYYGYTF.

This chain connects TRBV5-4 to TRBJ2-7; 11 nucleotides agree with TRBD2. Germline V lookup: CDR1 SGHNT, CDR2 YYREEE (reference sequence). V was clipped by 3 bases and J by 3 bases; unmatched bases: 8. The CDR3 has 16 residues. The CDR3 DNA follows: TGTGCCAGCAGCTGGGGGACCGGGACTAGCGGCTACGAGCAGTACTTC. This translates into CASSWGTGTSGYEQYF. Based on the CDR3 plus reference TRBV5-4 and TRBJ2-7, the full variable domain is ETGVTQSPTHLIKTRGQQVTLRCSSQSGHNTVSWYQQALGQGPQFIFQYYREEENGRGNFPPRFSGLQFPNYSSELNVNALELDDSALYLCASSWGTGTSGYEQYFGPGTRLTVT.

J is TRBJ2-3 and V is TRBV7-9; TRBD1 matches at 8 bases. The CDR3 consists of 16 residues. V lost 5 bases to trimming and J lost 0 bases; unmatched junction nucleotides: 7. Per the germline V gene, CDR1 is SEHNR and CDR2 is FQNEAQ (reference sequence). CDR3 in amino acids: CASSPRDRKSTDTQYF. CDR3 DNA: TGTGCCAGCAGCCCCCGGGACAGGAAGAGCACAGATACGCAGTATTTT.

CDR3 sequence: CASSLVLAYNQETQYF. CDR3 coding DNA: TGCGCCAGCAGCTTGGTCCTAGCGTACAATCAAGAGACCCAGTACTTC. This chain links TRBV5-1 with TRBJ2-5; D perhaps matches TRBD2 (6 bases). Germline assignment: CDR1 SGHRS and CDR2 YFSETQ. V was clipped by 0 bases and J by 2 bases, with 14 bases between them. This CDR3 has 16 residues.

The V call is TRBV18, the J call TRBJ1-6; TRBD1 aligns across 7 bases. This CDR3 contains 14 residues. The V gene's germline CDR1 is KGHSH and CDR2 LQKENI. After removal of 1 base from V and 10 bases from J, the junction contained 4 bases not matched to a gene. CDR3 loop: CASSPQGAASPLHF. CDR3 sequence (DNA): TGTGCCAGCTCACCACAGGGGGCCGCCTCACCCCTCCACTTT.

The chain combines TRBV7-8 with TRBJ1-2; TRBD1 is a possible D gene (5 bases). V was cut by 5 bases and J by 2 bases, with 15 bases left in between. The CDR3 is 15 residues long. Per germline, CDR1 SGHVS and CDR2 FQNEAQ. CDR3 sequence: CASSLKGEPNYGYTF. The CDR3, as DNA: TGTGCCAGCAGCCTAAAAGGGGAACCCAACTATGGCTACACCTTC.

The rearrangement uses TRBV6-5 and TRBJ2-7, with TRBD2 matching over 7 bases. Looked up from germline, CDR1 is MNHEY and CDR2 is SVGAGI. Trimming removed 6 bases from V and 7 bases from J; junction bases left unmatched: 15. The CDR3 consists of 15 residues. The CDR3 loop is CASSGRGIFLSEQYF. The DNA of the CDR3 is TGTGCCAGCAGCGGGCGGGGGATCTTCCTCTCGGAGCAGTACTTC.

The J gene is TRBJ2-1, the V gene TRBV6-5; TRBD2 might be the D (5 bases). Trimming pared 4 bases from V and 0 bases from J, leaving 10 bases between. The CDR3 extends over 15 amino acids. Germline values: CDR1 MNHEY, CDR2 SVGAGI. In DNA, the CDR3 is TGTGCCAGCAGTTTTAAAGGGAGCTCCTACAATGAGCAGTTCTTC. Translating it yields CASSFKGSSYNEQFF.

A single count supports this clone. The chain employs TRBV11-3 and TRBJ2-5; possible D gene TRBD1, 5 bases. The DNA end favors TRBJ2-7, so the J call may be wrong. The CDR3 consists of 13 residues. Germline V gene sequence: CDR1 SGHNT, CDR2 YENEEA. The CDR3 sequence: CASSPGRESEQYF. CDR3 sequence (DNA): TGTGCCAGCAGCCCAGGCAGGGAAAGCGAGCAGTACTTC.